The entry below gives a single TCR beta chain sequence along with its context. Its antigen is not identified. This specimen belongs to a study of T cell responses to AZD1222 COVID-19 vaccine. Here immunoSEQ multiplex PCR was the method, and the copy in TCRdb shows in-frame clones only, minus some. Here the sample spans around 99,000 clones, about 88% being singletons. Germline-derived CDR1 and CDR2 are GTSNPN and SVGIG (reference sequence). V lost 2 bases, J lost 1 base, and 16 bases lay in between. This CDR3 is 16 amino acids long. Study results and limitations: The donors showed a predominance of white British ancestry and of females, with possible underestimation of clonal diversity.

Sequenced material: peripheral blood, taken on day 0 of AZD1222 vaccination. The sequence came from an adult in good health. The rearrangement links TRBV30 to TRBJ2-3; D is perhaps TRBD1 (6 bases). CDR3 sequence (DNA): TGTGCCTGGAGTCTGGGAAACAGGGTCCGCACAGATACGCAGTATTTT. As protein: CAWSLGNRVRTDTQYF.